Listed below are T cell receptor beta chains from one sample, sequenced in a study of T cells in tumors and immune-related adverse events. Assay used: immunoSEQ multiplex PCR; TCRdb lists only in-frame clones, some missing. Of under 10,000 clones listed, about 93% are singletons. The sequencing used lymph node tissue, collected from a patient treated with anti-PD-1 therapy. The receptors shown here come from a female donor with metastatic renal cell carcinoma. The CDR3 runs from the conserved cysteine through the conserved F or W. Fields, in order: V gene, D gene, clone size, J gene, CDR3 protein, CDR3 DNA. A D gene is named only where the DNA matches it firmly. Clone size is stated in some rows and not others, as once, few, many or a class when expanded.

V gene: TRBV29-1; D gene: .; clone size: .; J gene: TRBJ2-1; CDR3 protein: CSVDPAGVGIEQFF; CDR3 DNA: TGCAGCGTCGATCCCGCAGGGGTGGGGATTGAGCAGTTCTTC
V gene: TRBV11-3; D gene: .; clone size: .; J gene: TRBJ2-7; CDR3 protein: CASSSLYEQYF; CDR3 DNA: TGTGCCAGCAGCAGCCTCTACGAGCAGTACTTC
V gene: TRBV5-4; D gene: TRBD2; clone size: once; J gene: TRBJ2-5; CDR3 protein: CASSPSGRGRETQYF; CDR3 DNA: TGTGCCAGCAGCCCTAGCGGGAGAGGGAGAGAGACCCAGTACTTC
V gene: TRBV30; D gene: .; clone size: .; J gene: TRBJ2-3; CDR3 protein: CAWSPRALDTQYF; CDR3 DNA: TGTGCCTGGAGTCCGAGGGCCCTTGATACGCAGTATTTT
V gene: TRBV9; D gene: TRBD1; clone size: .; J gene: TRBJ2-7; CDR3 protein: CASSVGTGSSYEQYF; CDR3 DNA: TGTGCCAGCAGCGTAGGGACAGGGAGCTCCTACGAGCAGTACTTC
V gene: TRBV4-3; D gene: .; clone size: once; J gene: TRBJ2-3; CDR3 protein: CASSQAPGLNTDTQYF; CDR3 DNA: TGCGCCAGCAGCCAGGCCCCGGGTCTTAACACAGATACGCAGTATTTT
V gene: TRBV25-1; D gene: .; clone size: .; J gene: TRBJ2-3; CDR3 protein: CASSPDRYSTDTQYF; CDR3 DNA: TGTGCCAGCAGTCCTGACAGGTACAGCACAGATACGCAGTATTTT
V gene: TRBV19; D gene: TRBD1; clone size: .; J gene: TRBJ2-2; CDR3 protein: CASRGQTWFGELFF; CDR3 DNA: TGTGCCAGTAGGGGACAGACGTGGTTCGGGGAGCTGTTTTTT
V gene: TRBV5-4; D gene: .; clone size: .; J gene: TRBJ1-1; CDR3 protein: CASSLGVANTEAFF; CDR3 DNA: TGTGCCAGCAGCTTGGGGGTCGCGAACACTGAAGCTTTCTTT
V gene: TRBV11-1; D gene: .; clone size: .; J gene: TRBJ1-1; CDR3 protein: CASSLNRASTEAFF; CDR3 DNA: TGTGCCAGCAGCTTAAACAGGGCGAGCACTGAAGCTTTCTTT
V gene: TRBV21-1; D gene: .; clone size: .; J gene: TRBJ2-1; CDR3 protein: CAPSGGMRNEQFF; CDR3 DNA: TGTGCCCCGAGCGGGGGGATGCGGAATGAGCAGTTCTTC
V gene: TRBV6-5; D gene: TRBD2; clone size: .; J gene: TRBJ2-7; CDR3 protein: CASSYSGRATYEQYF; CDR3 DNA: TGTGCCAGCAGTTACAGCGGGAGGGCAACGTACGAGCAGTACTTC
V gene: TRBV5-1; D gene: .; clone size: .; J gene: TRBJ2-2; CDR3 protein: CASSLEAGELFF; CDR3 DNA: TGCGCCAGCAGCTTGGAGGCCGGGGAGCTGTTTTTT
V gene: TRBV13; D gene: TRBD2; clone size: once; J gene: TRBJ2-7; CDR3 protein: CASRDSATSFYEQYF; CDR3 DNA: TGTGCCAGCAGAGACTCCGCGACTAGCTTCTACGAGCAGTACTTC
V gene: TRBV19; D gene: .; clone size: once; J gene: TRBJ2-1; CDR3 protein: CASSIEAAEIGSNEQFF; CDR3 DNA: TGTGCCAGTAGTATAGAAGCGGCAGAAATAGGGTCCAATGAGCAGTTCTTC
V gene: TRBV7-9; D gene: .; clone size: .; J gene: TRBJ2-7; CDR3 protein: CASSLGSLREQYF; CDR3 DNA: TGTGCCAGCAGCTTAGGGTCCTTAAGGGAGCAGTACTTC
V gene: TRBV4-2; D gene: TRBD2; clone size: .; J gene: TRBJ2-3; CDR3 protein: CASSQVGGGLAGVDGQYF; CDR3 DNA: TGTGCCAGCAGCCAAGTTGGGGGGGGACTAGCGGGAGTGGATGGGCAGTATTTT
V gene: TRBV6-5; D gene: .; clone size: .; J gene: TRBJ1-2; CDR3 protein: CASSYGPNYGYTF; CDR3 DNA: TGTGCCAGCAGTTACGGTCCTAACTATGGCTACACCTTC
V gene: TRBV18; D gene: .; clone size: .; J gene: TRBJ1-1; CDR3 protein: CASSEGGNTEAFF; CDR3 DNA: TGTGCCAGCTCCGAAGGGGGGAACACTGAAGCTTTCTTT
V gene: TRBV5-1; D gene: .; clone size: .; J gene: TRBJ1-1; CDR3 protein: CASSRDMSNTEAFF; CDR3 DNA: TGCGCCAGCAGCCGTGACATGAGTAACACTGAAGCTTTCTTT
V gene: TRBV28; D gene: .; clone size: .; J gene: TRBJ1-2; CDR3 protein: CASSLSRSVGYGYTF; CDR3 DNA: TGTGCCAGCAGTTTATCGAGGAGTGTCGGCTATGGCTACACCTTC
V gene: TRBV19; D gene: .; clone size: .; J gene: TRBJ1-3; CDR3 protein: CASTTRGLSGNTIYF; CDR3 DNA: TGTGCCAGTACAACCAGGGGACTCTCTGGAAACACCATATATTTT
V gene: TRBV7-2; D gene: .; clone size: .; J gene: TRBJ1-1; CDR3 protein: CASSPQGNTEAFF; CDR3 DNA: TGTGCCAGCAGCCCGCAGGGGAACACTGAAGCTTTCTTT
V gene: TRBV7-2; D gene: TRBD1; clone size: few; J gene: TRBJ1-2; CDR3 protein: CASSPDRSSYGYTF; CDR3 DNA: TGTGCCAGCAGCCCGGACAGGTCCAGCTATGGCTACACCTTC
V gene: TRBV5-4; D gene: TRBD1; clone size: .; J gene: TRBJ2-4; CDR3 protein: CASSSTGEAENIQYF; CDR3 DNA: TGTGCCAGCAGCTCGACAGGGGAAGCCGAAAACATTCAGTACTTC
V gene: TRBV19; D gene: .; clone size: few; J gene: TRBJ1-5; CDR3 protein: CASGTQDSNQPQHF; CDR3 DNA: TGTGCCAGCGGGACTCAAGATAGCAATCAGCCCCAGCATTTT
V gene: TRBV27; D gene: TRBD1; clone size: .; J gene: TRBJ2-5; CDR3 protein: CASSLAQGQQETQYF; CDR3 DNA: TGTGCCAGCAGTTTAGCACAGGGGCAGCAAGAGACCCAGTACTTC
V gene: TRBV28; D gene: .; clone size: once; J gene: TRBJ1-2; CDR3 protein: CASSLNGPPRPTPYGYTF; CDR3 DNA: TGTGCCAGCAGTTTAAACGGGCCCCCCAGACCAACCCCTTATGGCTACACCTTC
V gene: TRBV27; D gene: .; clone size: .; J gene: TRBJ1-2; CDR3 protein: CASSLSAGSGPVYGYTF; CDR3 DNA: TGTGCCAGCAGTTTATCGGCAGGGAGTGGGCCAGTCTATGGCTACACCTTC
V gene: TRBV4-1; D gene: TRBD1; clone size: .; J gene: TRBJ2-3; CDR3 protein: CASSQESGGATDTQYF; CDR3 DNA: TGCGCCAGCAGCCAAGAATCAGGGGGCGCGACAGATACGCAGTATTTT
V gene: TRBV28; D gene: TRBD2; clone size: .; J gene: TRBJ2-3; CDR3 protein: CASSLWDHHARTSGKVDTQYF; CDR3 DNA: TGTGCCAGCAGTTTATGGGACCACCACGCCCGGACTAGCGGGAAGGTAGATACGCAGTATTTT